This T cell receptor beta chain was retrieved from a study of blood T cell repertoires in COVID-19. Background on the study: Italy, Spain and the United States were the sources of the convalescent and acute COVID-19 samples. Sources were T cells, B-cell-depleted T cells, or PBMCs; the material itself was cDNA or gDNA.

Per the original methods: By means of reference gene primer amplification, nucleated cell counts were estimated. Clones were sequenced by immunoSEQ multiplex PCR, and TCRdb holds only the in-frame ones, with some missing. Clonal size and the V and J genes are those of that table, whereas D and trimming came from the DNA. The sample lists 130,000 or so clones; over 65% were seen once. The germline V and J ends were trimmed by 1 base and 0 bases, with 7 bases remaining between them. CDR1 is SGHTA, CDR2 FQGNSA, per germline. This CDR3 is built from 14 residues. This chain links TRBV7-2 with TRBJ2-7, with a tentative D call TRBD2 (5 bases). Sequencing used peripheral blood. This TCR was recovered from a woman in her 70s with acute or convalescent COVID-19. CDR3 DNA: TGTGCCAGCAGCTTAGTCCGGGACTCCTACGAGCAGTACTTC. Its protein is CASSLVRDSYEQYF.